A single sample is the source of the 7 T cell receptor beta chains below, sequenced in a study of cytomegalovirus exposure and HLA in healthy donors. PCR employed 60 Vbeta and 13 Jbeta primers. TCRdb's table, derived via immunoSEQ multiplex PCR, lists solely in-frame clones and lacks some. The table lists some 180,000 clones, around four fifths of them singletons, with 3% to 4.5% in the top ten. Input material: PBMCs. These receptors originate from a woman in her fifties or sixties in good health and CMV-seropositive.

The chain uses TRBV7-6 and TRBJ1-2; TRBD1 matches 11 bases. The CDR3 runs 15 residues. Germline assignment: CDR1 SGHVS and CDR2 FNYEAQ. V lost 5 bases and J lost 4; bases outside the gene matches: 6. The CDR3 here is CASSGGQGEPYGYTF. CDR3 nucleotides: TGTGCCAGCAGCGGGGGACAGGGGGAACCCTATGGCTACACCTTC.

Only a few counts were recorded for this clone. Here the CDR3 reads CASSFMGGNTEAFF. The CDR3 DNA is TGTGCCAGCAGCTTTATGGGGGGGAACACTGAAGCTTTCTTT. The chain recombines TRBV7-2 with TRBJ1-1; D may be TRBD1 (5 bases). The germline gives CDR1 SGHTA, CDR2 FQGNSA. The CDR3 totals 14 residues. The V end lost 3 bases, the J end lost 1 base, and 9 bases lay between the germline ends. The complete variable domain, with remaining parts taken from reference TRBV7-2 and TRBJ1-1, reads GAGVSQSPSNKVTEKGKDVELRCDPISGHTALYWYRQSLGQGLEFLIYFQGNSAPDKSGLPSDRFSAERTGGSVSTLTIQRTQQEDSAVYLCASSFMGGNTEAFFGQGTRLTVV.

The chain has TRBV5-1 and TRBJ1-2; TRBD1 agrees at 9 bases. The germline gives CDR1 SGHRS, CDR2 YFSETQ. V was clipped by 0 bases and J by 3 bases; unmatched bases: 3. The length of the CDR3 is 15 residues. In nucleotides, the CDR3 is TGCGCCAGCAGCTTGGATGGACAGGGGCACTATGGCTACACCTTC. It encodes CASSLDGQGHYGYTF.

V is TRBV5-4 and J is TRBJ1-2; D is possibly TRBD1 (6 bases). V was cut by 0 bases and J by 6 bases, with 12 bases left in between. The germline V gene has CDR1 SGHNT and CDR2 YYREEE (reference sequence). The CDR3 runs 14 residues. This CDR3 is CASSLEQGTDGYTF. The DNA of the CDR3 is TGTGCCAGCAGCTTGGAACAGGGTACGGATGGCTACACCTTC.

This sequence joins TRBV7-2 and TRBJ2-2; D possibly corresponds to TRBD1 (5 bases). Germline CDR1 reads SGHTA; CDR2 reads FQGNSA. Trimming took 10 bases from V and 6 from J, leaving 15 bases between them. This CDR3 has 13 amino acids. In DNA, the CDR3 is TGTGCCACAAGTGTACAGGTTGCCGGGGAGCTGTTTTTT. Protein sequence: CATSVQVAGELFF.

This chain uses TRBV9 with TRBJ2-7; TRBD1 might be the D (6 bases). The CDR3 has 15 amino acids. V gave up 4 bases and J gave up 1 base, with 15 bases separating them. Germline-derived CDR1 and CDR2 are SGDLS and YYNGEE. In DNA, the CDR3 is TGTGCCAGCAGCCCCAGGGGAAGGGGGTCCTACGAGCAGTACTTC. It is translated as CASSPRGRGSYEQYF.

The chain is built from TRBV6-6 and TRBJ1-6, with D maybe TRBD1 (6 bases). V was cut by 6 bases and J by 12 bases, with 18 bases left in between. Looked up from germline, CDR1 is MNHNY and CDR2 is SVGAGI (reference sequence). The CDR3 spans 14 residues. CDR3 amino acids: CASSQGQALGPLHF. CDR3 bases: TGTGCCAGCAGCCAGGGACAAGCCTTGGGACCCCTCCACTTT.